This T cell receptor (beta chain) was profiled in a study of blood T cell repertoires in COVID-19. Per the study methods: The assay estimated nucleated cells by amplifying reference gene primers. Method: immunoSEQ multiplex PCR; TCRdb's copy keeps in-frame clones and lacks some. The V and J calls and clone size were taken over from that table, and D and trimming were inferred from the DNA. The data contain about 150,000 clones, over 70% of them singletons. Germline V gene data show CDR1 as DFQATT and CDR2 as SNEGSKA (reference sequence). The CDR3 has 14 amino acids. Trimming removed 3 bases at V and 0 bases at J, with 9 bases between.

This receptor was taken from a man older than 75 with acute or convalescent COVID-19. Sequencing was performed on peripheral blood. V usage is TRBV20-1 and J usage is TRBJ2-1; tentatively, D is TRBD1 (6 bases). The CDR3 DNA reads TGCAGTGCTAGTCAGGGGAGCTCCTACAATGAGCAGTTCTTC. Translated: CSASQGSSYNEQFF.